These 26 T cell receptor beta chains originate from one sample sequenced in a study of T cells after yellow fever vaccination. TCRdb reprocessed the 5' RACE reads via MiXCR and lists one record per CDR3 protein. The data show about 340,000 distinct CDR3 sequences, approximately 12% seen once. The sample consisted of CD4+ T cells sorted from PBMCs, taken 15 days after the yellow fever booster vaccination. All receptors come from a man younger than 30 who received the YFV17D yellow fever vaccine.

The V call is TRBV6-2 or TRBV6-3, the J call TRBJ1-1; D call uncertain. Deletions cut 10 bases from V and 3 bases from J, with 9 bases between. Per germline, CDR1 MNHEY and CDR2 SVGEGT. The CDR3 spans 11 residues. CDR3 DNA sequence: TGTGCCACCCAGAGGTACACTGAAGCTTTCTTT. It translates to CATQRYTEAFF.

This clonotype was seen a few times. The chain has TRBV7-2 and TRBJ2-3; a weak D match, TRBD2 (5 bases). Trimming removed 0 bases from V and 5 bases from J, with 12 bases in between. The CDR3 sequence is 15 residues long. Germline V gives CDR1 SGHTA, CDR2 FQGNSA. As DNA, the CDR3 is TGTGCCAGCAGCTTAGCACAGCTTGCGGGAGATACGCAGTATTTT. Amino acids: CASSLAQLAGDTQYF.

The rearrangement links TRBV7-9 to TRBJ1-1, with TRBD1 identical over 8 bases. Germline V gene lookup returns CDR1 SEHNR and CDR2 FQNEAQ (reference sequence). Trimming removed 6 bases from V and 5 bases from J; junction bases left unmatched: 5. CDR3 length: 13 residues. The CDR3 nucleotides read TGTGCCAGCAGGGGACAGGCGGGGACTGAAGCTTTCTTT. Encoded protein: CASRGQAGTEAFF. Full variable domain (missing parts from reference TRBV7-9 and TRBJ1-1): DTGVSQNPRHKITKRGQNVTFRCDPISEHNRLYWYRQTLGQGPEFLTYFQNEAQLEKSRLLSDRFSAERPKGSFSTLEIQRTEQGDSAMYLCASRGQAGTEAFFGQGTRLTVV.

This clonotype was seen a handful of times. The chain uses TRBV7-8 and TRBJ2-1; 8 bases line up with TRBD1. The germline gives CDR1 SGHVS, CDR2 FQNEAQ. This CDR3 comprises 16 residues. The junction had 8 bases not matched to a gene; V was cut back by 5 bases and J by 2 bases. The CDR3 loop is CASSARGLTAYNEQFF. CDR3 sequence (DNA): TGTGCCAGCAGCGCCAGGGGGCTCACTGCCTACAATGAGCAGTTCTTC.

V is TRBV5-1 and J is TRBJ2-3; D may be TRBD2 (5 bases). The germline CDR1 and CDR2 sequences are SGHRS and YFSETQ. V lost 6 bases to trimming and J lost 4 bases, with 15 bases between them. The CDR3 extends over 14 amino acids. The CDR3 sequence is CASTVGGGADTQYF. The CDR3 DNA reads as TGCGCCAGCACTGTCGGAGGTGGGGCAGATACGCAGTATTTT.

There are a few counts of this clonotype. V usage is TRBV6-5 and J usage is TRBJ1-4; D is perhaps TRBD1 (6 bases). Germline assignment: CDR1 MNHEY and CDR2 SVGAGI. This CDR3 contains 14 residues. V lost 8 bases, J lost 8 bases, and 18 bases lay in between. CDR3: CASSGSTQGEKLFF. The DNA of the CDR3 is TGTGCCAGCTCCGGATCGACGCAGGGGGAAAAACTGTTTTTT.

This chain connects TRBV21-1 to TRBJ1-1. TRBV21-1 is a documented pseudogene. The CDR3 extends over 15 amino acids. In DNA, the CDR3 is TGTGCCAGCAGCAAGTCCGGCAGGACGAACACTGAAGCTTTCTTT. Protein: CASSKSGRTNTEAFF.

This clonotype was counted a few times. This chain joins TRBV5-1 and TRBJ1-1; possible D gene TRBD1, 5 bases. Germline V lookup: CDR1 SGHRS, CDR2 YFSETQ. Trimming cost V 0 bases and J 7 bases, with 13 bases left between them. There are 14 residues in the CDR3. CDR3 loop: CASSLGGDSFEAFF. CDR3 DNA: TGCGCCAGCAGCTTGGGGGGGGACTCATTTGAAGCTTTCTTT.

The chain combines TRBV9 with TRBJ2-5, with a weak D call TRBD2 (5 bases). With 4 bases removed from V and 0 bases from J, the gap between germline ends came to 13 bases. Germline lookup yields CDR1 SGDLS and CDR2 YYNGEE. This CDR3 is 15 amino acids long. CDR3 amino acids: CASSLDSGYQETQYF. CDR3 coding DNA: TGTGCCAGCAGCCTGGATTCGGGGTACCAAGAGACCCAGTACTTC.

The rearrangement links TRBV20-1 to TRBJ1-2; maybe TRBD1 (6 bases). Germline V gene lookup returns CDR1 DFQATT and CDR2 SNEGSKA (reference sequence). V was pared by 4 bases and J by 8 bases, with 17 bases between. This CDR3 region has 13 residues. The CDR3 coding sequence is TGCAGTGCTAAAGAACCAGGGGTATGGGGCTACACCTTC. Translating it yields CSAKEPGVWGYTF.

This clonotype was seen a handful of times. The V call is TRBV7-6, the J call TRBJ2-5; possibly TRBD1 or TRBD2 for D (5 bases each). CDR3 length: 14 amino acids. Trimming left V 1 base short and J 7 bases short, with 13 bases between. Germline V CDR1 and CDR2: SGHVS, FNYEAQ. Here the CDR3 DNA reads TGTGCCAGCAGCTTAGTCGGGACGCTCTCGACCCAGTACTTC. It translates to CASSLVGTLSTQYF. Variable domain in full (rest from reference TRBV7-6 and TRBJ2-5): GAGVSQSPRYKVTKRGQDVALRCDPISGHVSLYWYRQALGQGPEFLTYFNYEAQQDKSGLPNDRFSAERPEGSISTLTIQRTEQRDSAMYRCASSLVGTLSTQYFGPGTRLLVL.

This clonotype occurred many times. The chain couples TRBV10-3 to TRBJ1-5; D call uncertain. CDR1 and CDR2 from the germline V gene are ENHRY and SYGVKD. The V end was cut by 0 bases, the J end by 6 bases, with 3 bases between. The CDR3 contains 12 residues. CDR3 nucleotides: TGTGCCATCAGTGAGTCGAGTCAGCCCCAGCATTTT. Protein product: CAISESSQPQHF.

There are a few counts of this clonotype. The chain is built from TRBV20-1 and TRBJ1-1; weak D call: TRBD1 (5 bases). With 1 base removed from V and 4 bases from J, the gap between germline ends came to 10 bases. The CDR3 length is 13 residues. In germline, CDR1 is DFQATT, CDR2 SNEGSKA (reference sequence). The CDR3 region is CSARGPRATEAFF. The CDR3 DNA reads as TGCAGTGCTAGAGGACCCAGGGCCACTGAAGCTTTCTTT.

V and J are TRBV6-2 or TRBV6-3 and TRBJ1-3, with D unclear. This CDR3 has 14 residues. V lost 7 bases and J 4 bases, leaving 14 bases between the germline ends. The V gene's germline CDR1 is MNHEY and CDR2 SVGEGT. Written as DNA, the CDR3 is TGTGCCAGCACCCGGACTTCGGGAGGAAACACCATATATTTT. Translated: CASTRTSGGNTIYF.

This clonotype was counted between two and nine times. The V call is TRBV20-1, the J call TRBJ2-3, with 9 bases matching TRBD2. Trimming took 5 bases from V and 2 from J; bases not matched to a gene: 8. There are 15 residues in the CDR3. The germline V gene has CDR1 DFQATT and CDR2 SNEGSKA (reference sequence). The CDR3 sequence is CSAPRGGGATDTQYF. The DNA for the CDR3 is TGCAGTGCTCCTCGTGGCGGGGGGGCCACAGATACGCAGTATTTT.

This clonotype showed up just a few times. The chain joins TRBV4-3 to TRBJ1-1; D gene unclear. Trimming cost V 1 base and J 0 bases, with 6 bases left between them. Germline V gives CDR1 LGHNA, CDR2 YSLEER. The length of the CDR3 is 14 residues. In nucleotides, the CDR3 is TGCGCCAGCAGCCAAGGTACGATGAACACTGAAGCTTTCTTT. This codes for CASSQGTMNTEAFF.

This clonotype was recorded a few times. The chain links TRBV6-5 to TRBJ2-1; D may be TRBD2 (5 bases). The V and J ends lost 5 bases and 10 bases respectively, with 9 bases between them. Germline V CDR1 and CDR2: MNHEY, SVGAGI. This CDR3 spans 11 amino acids. The CDR3 DNA follows: TGTGCCAGCAGTGGACTTGCGGAGCAGTTCTTC. It is translated as CASSGLAEQFF.

The gene calls are TRBV4-2 and TRBJ1-6, with a weak D call TRBD1 (5 bases). CDR1 is LGHNA and CDR2 is YNFKEQ in the germline V gene. CDR3 length: 14 amino acids. The ends were cut back, 1 base at V and 8 bases at J, with 9 bases in the middle. CDR3: CASSQVGEDSPLHF. Here the CDR3 DNA reads TGTGCCAGCAGCCAAGTGGGGGAGGATTCACCCCTCCACTTT.

This chain's CDR3 is CASSLVGTSGGEETQYF. CDR3 bases: TGCGCCAGCAGCTTGGTAGGGACTAGCGGGGGAGAAGAGACCCAGTACTTC. This chain joins TRBV5-1 and TRBJ2-5; 14 bases fit TRBD2. The V segment lost 0 bases and the J segment 3 bases; nucleotides outside the gene matches: 4. CDR3 length equals 17 residues. Per the germline V gene, CDR1 is SGHRS and CDR2 is YFSETQ.

This clonotype was seen a handful of times. This chain uses TRBV9 with TRBJ1-6; D remains ambiguous. In germline, CDR1 is SGDLS, CDR2 YYNGEE. Trimming shortened V by 4 bases and J by 8 bases, and 16 bases separated the two germline ends. CDR3 length equals 15 residues. The CDR3 bases are TGTGCCAGCAGCCTCCGCTTAGGGCAGGATTCACCCCTCCACTTT. This encodes CASSLRLGQDSPLHF.

This chain links TRBV19 with TRBJ2-5, with D tentatively TRBD2 (5 bases). The V gene lost 6 bases and the J gene lost 7 bases, with 15 bases spanning the gap. CDR1 and CDR2 (germline): LNHDA, SQIVND (reference sequence). This CDR3 is 13 amino acids long. This CDR3 is CASRGIPGGTQYF. The CDR3 bases are TGTGCCAGTAGGGGGATCCCAGGAGGGACCCAGTACTTC.

V is TRBV5-1 and J is TRBJ1-6, with TRBD1 matching 8 bases. The V gene's germline CDR1 is SGHRS and CDR2 YFSETQ. The CDR3 has 14 residues. The ends lost 0 bases at V and 11 bases at J; junction bases unmatched: 4. CDR3 DNA: TGCGCCAGCAGCTTGGGGACAGGGCAACCACCCCTCCACTTT. It codes for CASSLGTGQPPLHF.

J is TRBJ2-7 and V is TRBV10-3, with no clear D. This CDR3 contains 12 residues. The V end was cut by 3 bases, the J end by 6 bases, with 9 bases between. The germline CDR1 and CDR2 sequences are ENHRY and SYGVKD. CDR3 loop: CAISEVGSEQYF. The CDR3 DNA reads as TGTGCCATCAGTGAAGTGGGTAGCGAGCAGTACTTC.

This clonotype was observed a handful of times. The CDR3 DNA sequence: TGCGCCAGCAGTATGGGGGCGGAGGGCACTGAAGCTTTCTTT. Translating gives CASSMGAEGTEAFF. The rearrangement joins TRBV5-1 to TRBJ1-1; the D gene is possibly TRBD1 (6 bases). V gave up 5 bases and J gave up 4 bases, with 15 bases separating them. The length of the CDR3 is 14 residues. The germline gives CDR1 SGHRS, CDR2 YFSETQ.

This clonotype was counted many times. V gene TRBV20-1 combines with J gene TRBJ1-4; tentatively, D is TRBD1 (6 bases). V gave up 6 bases and J gave up 7 bases, with 15 bases separating them. The CDR3 length is 13 residues. Germline CDR1 and CDR2: DFQATT and SNEGSKA (reference sequence). CDR3 sequence reads: CSAPGVVGEKLFF. DNA of the CDR3: TGCAGTGCCCCAGGGGTGGTGGGTGAAAAACTGTTTTTT.

The table lists this clonotype with many counts. This rearrangement joins TRBV6-6 to TRBJ2-5, with unresolved D. CDR1 is MNHNY and CDR2 is SVGAGI in the germline V gene (reference sequence). Trimming removed 6 bases at V and 5 bases at J, with 7 bases between. This CDR3 comprises 11 residues. For the CDR3, the DNA is TGTGCCAGCAGGAAAGGGGAGACCCAGTACTTC. Its protein product is CASRKGETQYF.